Given below is one TCR beta chain in context. Its antigen is currently not known. No quality values exist for individual bases; no much larger clone is one base distant. Repertoires were sampled repeatedly over the course of chemoradiotherapy, so clonal expansion could be followed in the tumor microenvironment. This specimen belongs to a study of chemoradiotherapy in HPV16-positive cancers (dated by TCRdb to between 2021 and 2023). Study-level background: Candidate HPV-specific T-cell clones and common TCR motifs were defined through functional T-cell assays on cells from a couple of HPV16-positive patients. The study set out to ask whether T-cell immunity against the HPV oncoproteins E6 and E7 changes over the course of chemoradiotherapy and whether that immunity affects survival. Next, the candidate HPV-specific TCRs and motifs were followed in TCR repertoires from approximately 87 patients with HPV-related cancers.

Overall study outcomes, separate from this receptor: The functional definition of HPV-specific T cells came from only a couple of HPV16-positive patients, and the survival association was reported for HPV16-positive patients. Improved recurrence-free survival in HPV16-positive patients was associated with expansion of HPV-responsive T cells during chemoradiotherapy. Expansion of candidate HPV-specific clones and E7-related TCR motifs was observed in the tumor microenvironment during treatment, whereas no such expansion was observed for non-HPV-specific T cells.

Its CDR3 holds 15 amino acids, cysteine through phenylalanine. Of the read, only the CDR3 DNA is kept; its 45 bases are in frame from base 1. The germline V gene encodes CDR1 SGHTA and CDR2 FQGNSA. V trim: 4 bases; J trim: 4 bases; unmatched bases: 10. Library preparation used the immunoSEQ multiplex PCR assay. The source is immuneACCESS, and TCRdb retained only in-frame sequences with V and J called. Part of the clones is not carried over; for the studies checked, unresolved V genes explain less than half of this, and the remainder is unexplained. This sample comprises 50,000 to 55,000 clones, around 90% of them detected only once. The ten biggest clones cover around 3.5% of the sample.

This sample comprised blood, obtained from a patient who underwent chemoradiotherapy. The sequence derives from a human donor with HPV-associated anogenital cancer. The chain links TRBV7-2 with TRBJ2-7, and TRBD2 matches 7 of the central bases. The nucleotide sequence is TGTGCCAGCAGCTACCTAGAGTTGGGACTATACGAGCAGTACTTC. Translated, it gives CASSYLELGLYEQYF.